Below are 13 T cell receptor beta chains sequenced from a single sample in a study of blood T cell repertoires in COVID-19. Measured with immunoSEQ multiplex PCR; TCRdb has only the in-frame clones, and not every one. Of about 85,000 clones listed, around 87% are singletons. Specimen: peripheral blood. These receptors were collected from a woman aged 80 or over with active or convalescent COVID-19.

This chain connects TRBV5-6 to TRBJ2-7, with 7 positions matching TRBD1. The junction had 9 bases not matched to a gene; V was cut back by 4 bases and J by 5 bases. The germline V gene encodes CDR1 SGHDT and CDR2 YYEEEE. The CDR3 extends over 14 amino acids. This CDR3 reads CASSRRDSLNEQYF. CDR3 in DNA: TGTGCCAGCAGCCGACGGGACAGTTTAAACGAGCAGTACTTC.

This sequence joins TRBV5-4 and TRBJ2-2, with 9 bases fitting TRBD1. Germline V lookup: CDR1 SGHNT, CDR2 YYREEE (reference sequence). The CDR3 extends over 17 amino acids. Trimming cost V 4 bases and J 2 bases; bases outside gene matches: 9. CDR3 sequence (DNA): TGTGCCAGCAGCCTAGGACAGGGGAAACTAAACACCGGGGAGCTGTTTTTT. It specifies CASSLGQGKLNTGELFF. The full variable domain, in which reference TRBV5-4 and TRBJ2-2 provide the parts outside the CDR3, is ETGVTQSPTHLIKTRGQQVTLRCSSQSGHNTVSWYQQALGQGPQFIFQYYREEENGRGNFPPRFSGLQFPNYSSELNVNALELDDSALYLCASSLGQGKLNTGELFFGEGSRLTVL.

The chain has TRBV4-2 and TRBJ1-2; 7 bases are shared with TRBD1. CDR1 and CDR2 from the germline V gene are LGHNA and YNFKEQ. This CDR3 is 15 amino acids long. Losses at the gene ends were 0 bases for V and 4 bases for J; bases not matched to a gene: 5. CDR3 nucleotide sequence: TGTGCCAGCAGCCAAGATAGACAGGGAATCTATGGCTACACCTTC. It is translated as CASSQDRQGIYGYTF.

V gene TRBV9 combines with J gene TRBJ1-6; 9 bases match TRBD1. This CDR3 has 14 amino acids. Germline lookup yields CDR1 SGDLS and CDR2 YYNGEE. Trimming took 4 bases from V and 10 from J; bases not matched to a gene: 6. The CDR3 loop is CASSLGQGSSPLHF. CDR3 sequence (DNA): TGTGCCAGCAGCTTGGGACAGGGTTCGTCACCCCTCCACTTT.

The chain has TRBV15 and TRBJ2-1; D is ambiguous. This CDR3 has 13 residues. CDR1 is LNHNV and CDR2 is YYDKDF in the germline V gene (reference sequence). V was pared by 0 bases and J by 9 bases, with 9 bases between. The CDR3 sequence is CATSRDLVAEQFF. Here the CDR3 DNA reads TGTGCCACCAGCAGAGATTTGGTAGCTGAGCAGTTCTTC. Looking up the rest from reference TRBV15 and TRBJ2-1 gives the full variable domain: DAMVIQNPRYQVTQFGKPVTLSCSQTLNHNVMYWYQQKSSQAPKLLFHYYDKDFNNEADTPDNFQSRRPNTSFCFLDIRSPGLGDTAMYLCATSRDLVAEQFFGPGTRLTVL.

V and J are TRBV9 and TRBJ1-2; TRBD1 agrees at 9 bases. Trimming removed 5 bases from V and 8 bases from J; junction bases left unmatched: 19. CDR3 size: 17 residues. Germline V gene sequence: CDR1 SGDLS, CDR2 YYNGEE. CDR3 coding DNA: TGTGCCAGCAGAGCTCCGTTCTTTGACAGGGGGAGTAGGGGCTACACCTTC. The encoded protein is CASRAPFFDRGSRGYTF.

This clone is a singleton in its sample. The V gene is TRBV18, the J gene TRBJ1-4; D is undetermined. This CDR3 has 12 residues. In germline, CDR1 is KGHSH, CDR2 LQKENI. The V end was cut by 6 bases, the J end by 7 bases, with 9 bases between. The CDR3 sequence is CASSLSGEKLFF. As DNA, the CDR3 is TGTGCCAGCTCTCTTTCGGGTGAAAAACTGTTTTTT.

This chain links TRBV29-1 with TRBJ2-1; perhaps TRBD2 as D (6 bases). Trimming left V 0 bases short and J 4 bases short, with 16 bases between. CDR1 SQVTM and CDR2 ANQGSEA come from the germline V gene. The CDR3 has 16 amino acids. The DNA for the CDR3 is TGCAGCGTTGAAGATCCCAGCGGAGGGGCGTACAATGAGCAGTTCTTC. Translation: CSVEDPSGGAYNEQFF.

This clone appeared once. This rearrangement joins TRBV19 to TRBJ2-7, with a possible D match to TRBD1 (6 bases). Trimming pared 3 bases from V and 0 bases from J, leaving 12 bases between. The CDR3 runs to 15 residues. Germline assignment: CDR1 LNHDA and CDR2 SQIVND (reference sequence). In DNA, the CDR3 is TGTGCCAGTAGTATCCCGACAGGTACCTCCTACGAGCAGTACTTC. It is translated as CASSIPTGTSYEQYF.

J is TRBJ1-2 and V is TRBV4-3; D perhaps matches TRBD1 (6 bases). The CDR3 has 15 residues. V was clipped by 0 bases and J by 4 bases, with 12 bases between them. In germline, CDR1 is LGHNA, CDR2 YSLEER. This chain's CDR3 is CASSQEARGSYGYTF. The CDR3 coding sequence is TGCGCCAGCAGCCAAGAGGCCAGGGGTAGCTATGGCTACACCTTC.

The gene calls are TRBV28 and TRBJ1-2, with 7 bases aligning to TRBD1. The CDR3 has 15 amino acids. With V trimmed by 3 bases and J by 7 bases, 11 bases remained unmatched. The germline V gene has CDR1 MDHEN and CDR2 SYDVKM. The CDR3 loop reads CASSFAGTESGGYTF. In DNA, the CDR3 is TGTGCCAGCAGTTTTGCCGGGACAGAGTCGGGTGGCTACACCTTC.

The chain joins TRBV30 to TRBJ1-4; a possible D gene is TRBD1 (5 bases). This CDR3 has 14 amino acids. The V gene's germline CDR1 is GTSNPN and CDR2 SVGIG (reference sequence). V was trimmed by 1 base and J by 6 bases, leaving 12 bases between them. DNA for the CDR3: TGTGCCTGGAGTGAGGGAGGGGTGGATGAAAAACTGTTTTTT. Amino acid sequence: CAWSEGGVDEKLFF. The variable domain in full, completed from reference TRBV30 and TRBJ1-4, reads SQTIHQWPATLVQPVGSPLSLECTVEGTSNPNLYWYRQAAGRGLQLLFYSVGIGQISSEVPQNLSASRPQDRQFILSSKKLLLSDSGFYLCAWSEGGVDEKLFFGSGTQLSVL.

V and J are TRBV18 and TRBJ2-2, with TRBD1 identical over 10 bases. With 6 bases clipped from V and 4 bases from J, the junction kept 8 bases outside the gene matches. Germline V gene sequence: CDR1 KGHSH, CDR2 LQKENI. This CDR3 has 16 amino acids. The CDR3 DNA sequence: TGTGCCAGCTCCCTGGGGACAGGGGACCTCACCGGGGAGCTGTTTTTT. It encodes CASSLGTGDLTGELFF.